The entry below describes one T cell receptor (beta chain). Its target is not known. Sequence data for DNA of cultured CD4+ T cells were generated by the Oncomine TCR Beta short-read assay. TCRdb itself ran the PCR reads through MiXCR, one entry per CDR3 protein. Of 9,500 to 15,000 distinct CDR3 sequences listed, approximately 50% are singletons. The treatment denotes: roughly nine-day PBMC culture with coronavirus spike peptide pools or control peptides (ViraFEST assay). With peptide pools, ViraFEST first expanded antigen-specific T cells and afterwards sequenced their TCRs. This record comes from a study of vaccination and CD4 T cells after COVID-19. Germline V gene sequence: CDR1 SGHTA, CDR2 FQGNSA. The CDR3 is 12 residues long. The ends were cut back, 6 bases at V and 2 bases at J, with 4 bases in the middle.

This sequence was found in a human donor who had recovered from COVID-19. The sample comprised CD4+ T cells from blood, cultured in vitro. The rearrangement uses TRBV7-2 and TRBJ2-2; D uncertain. For the CDR3, the DNA is TGTGCCAGCAGTTACAACACCGGGGAGCTGTTTTTT. Translating gives CASSYNTGELFF.